This section outlines one T cell receptor (beta chain) sequence together with its context. This record comes from a study of response to subunit inactivated influenza vaccine. MiXCR was run by TCRdb on the RT-PCR reads, yielding one entry per CDR3 protein. The sample holds about 650,000 distinct CDR3 sequences; 14% are singletons and the top ten take 7.5% to 8%. V lost 2 bases, J lost 5 bases, and 9 bases lay in between. Germline lookup yields CDR1 PRHDT and CDR2 FYEKMQ (reference sequence). The CDR3 length is 13 residues. This receptor was obtained from a man aged 50 to 60 who received an inactivated influenza vaccine. The source material was PBMCs from blood, sampled 14 days before vaccination. The rearrangement joins TRBV13 to TRBJ2-5; the D is unclear. The CDR3 nucleotides are TGTGCCAGCAGCTTACAGGTGTTGGAGACCCAGTACTTC. Amino acid sequence: CASSLQVLETQYF.